Shown below are 4 T cell receptor beta chains from a single sample sequenced in a study of human T cells and chemical hapten exposure. Time point noted: healthy volunteer bleed at 2 weeks. Total RNA was extracted from unfractionated whole blood. TCRdb analysed the RACE reads with MiXCR anew, one entry per CDR3 protein. The data show around 130,000 distinct CDR3 sequences, around 8.3% seen once. Input material: whole blood. Receptor source: a male donor in good health. Some clones in this sample may be carry-over from other donors' samples.

This clonotype was counted only a few times. The chain joins TRBV10-3 to TRBJ2-3; D call uncertain. Per the germline V gene, CDR1 is ENHRY and CDR2 is SYGVKD. The CDR3 contains 12 residues. V lost 10 bases to trimming and J lost 1 base, with 9 bases between them. In DNA form, the CDR3 reads TGTGCCACCGGGCTTGGCACAGATACGCAGTATTTT. Translation gives CATGLGTDTQYF.

A few counts support this clonotype. This chain uses TRBV27 with TRBJ2-1; 7 positions match TRBD1. With V trimmed by 7 bases and J by 0 bases, 6 bases remained unmatched. This CDR3 has 15 residues. CDR1 is MNHEY, CDR2 SMNVEV, per germline (reference sequence). DNA of the CDR3: TGTGCCAGCAAACAAAACAGGGGCTCCTACAATGAGCAGTTCTTC. Its protein product is CASKQNRGSYNEQFF.

The CDR3 DNA sequence: TGTGCCAGCAGTTTATCTCCCGGGGGCCCGGTGTATGGCTACACCTTC. Translation: CASSLSPGGPVYGYTF. V gene TRBV27 combines with J gene TRBJ1-2; possibly TRBD1 for D (6 bases). The germline V and J ends were trimmed by 0 bases and 5 bases, with 16 bases remaining between them. Germline V CDR1 and CDR2: MNHEY, SMNVEV (reference sequence). CDR3 length: 16 residues.

With regard to this clonotype: A read error is possible here, since a much larger clone lies one base away. This chain uses TRBV20-1 with TRBJ2-3; TRBD2 is a possible D gene (5 bases). Trimming left V 0 bases short and J 4 bases short, with 14 bases between. Looked up from germline, CDR1 is DFQATT and CDR2 is SNEGSKA (reference sequence). The CDR3 spans 15 residues. The DNA for the CDR3 is TGCAGTGCTAGAGATATTACTCTGAGGGCAGATACGCAGTATTTT. This gives the protein CSARDITLRADTQYF.